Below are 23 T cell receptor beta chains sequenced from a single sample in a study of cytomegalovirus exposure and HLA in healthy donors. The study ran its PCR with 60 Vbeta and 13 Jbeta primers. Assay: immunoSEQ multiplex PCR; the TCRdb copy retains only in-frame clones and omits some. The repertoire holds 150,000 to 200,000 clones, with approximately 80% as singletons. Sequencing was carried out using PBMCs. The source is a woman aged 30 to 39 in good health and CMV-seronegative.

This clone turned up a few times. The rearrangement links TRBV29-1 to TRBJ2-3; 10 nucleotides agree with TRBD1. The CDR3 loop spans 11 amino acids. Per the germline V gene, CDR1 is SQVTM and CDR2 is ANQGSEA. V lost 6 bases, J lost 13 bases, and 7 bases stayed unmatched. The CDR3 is CSVRDRGFEYF. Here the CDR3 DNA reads TGCAGCGTAAGGGACAGGGGATTTGAGTATTTT.

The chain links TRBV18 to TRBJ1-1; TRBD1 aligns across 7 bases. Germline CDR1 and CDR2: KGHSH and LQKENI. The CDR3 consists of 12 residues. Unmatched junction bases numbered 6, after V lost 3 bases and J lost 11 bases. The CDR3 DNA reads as TGTGCCAGCTCACCCAGTGGAGGGGGCGCTTTCTTT. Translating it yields CASSPSGGGAFF.

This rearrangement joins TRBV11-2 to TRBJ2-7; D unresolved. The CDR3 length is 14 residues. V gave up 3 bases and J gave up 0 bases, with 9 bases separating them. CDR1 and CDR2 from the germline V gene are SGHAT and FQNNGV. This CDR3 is CASSFGVSSYEQYF. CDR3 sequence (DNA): TGTGCCAGCAGCTTTGGAGTAAGCTCCTACGAGCAGTACTTC.

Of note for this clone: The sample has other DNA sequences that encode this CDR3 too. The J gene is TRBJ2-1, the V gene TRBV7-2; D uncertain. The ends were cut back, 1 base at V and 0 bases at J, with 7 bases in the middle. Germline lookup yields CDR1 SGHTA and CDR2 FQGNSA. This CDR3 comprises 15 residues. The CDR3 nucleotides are TGTGCCAGCAGCTTAGTCTCGAGCTCCTACAATGAGCAGTTCTTC. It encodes CASSLVSSSYNEQFF.

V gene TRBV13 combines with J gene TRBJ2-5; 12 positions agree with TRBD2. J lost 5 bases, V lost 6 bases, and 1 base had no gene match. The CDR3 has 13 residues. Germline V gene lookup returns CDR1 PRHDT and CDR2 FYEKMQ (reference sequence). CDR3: CASSLAGGETQYF. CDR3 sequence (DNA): TGTGCCAGCAGTCTAGCGGGAGGGGAGACCCAGTACTTC. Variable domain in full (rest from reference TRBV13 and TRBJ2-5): AAGVIQSPRHLIKEKRETATLKCYPIPRHDTVYWYQQGPGQDPQFLISFYEKMQSDKGSIPDRFSAQQFSDYHSELNMSSLELGDSALYFCASSLAGGETQYFGPGTRLLVL.

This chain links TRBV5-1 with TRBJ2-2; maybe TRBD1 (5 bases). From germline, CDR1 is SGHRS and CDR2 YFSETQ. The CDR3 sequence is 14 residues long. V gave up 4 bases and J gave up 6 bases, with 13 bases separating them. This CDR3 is CASSTAGISGELFF. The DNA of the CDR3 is TGCGCCAGCAGCACCGCAGGGATTTCCGGGGAGCTGTTTTTT.

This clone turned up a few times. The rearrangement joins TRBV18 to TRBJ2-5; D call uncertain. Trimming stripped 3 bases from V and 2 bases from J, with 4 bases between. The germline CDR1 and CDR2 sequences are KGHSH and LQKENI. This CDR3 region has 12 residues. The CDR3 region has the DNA TGTGCCAGCTCACCTCAGCAAGAGACCCAGTACTTC. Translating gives CASSPQQETQYF.

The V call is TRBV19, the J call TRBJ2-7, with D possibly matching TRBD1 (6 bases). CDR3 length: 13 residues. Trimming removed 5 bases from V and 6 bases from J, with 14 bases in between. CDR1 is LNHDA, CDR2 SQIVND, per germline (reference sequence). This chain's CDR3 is CASSGQEGGEQYF. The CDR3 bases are TGTGCCAGTAGTGGCCAAGAAGGGGGCGAGCAGTACTTC.

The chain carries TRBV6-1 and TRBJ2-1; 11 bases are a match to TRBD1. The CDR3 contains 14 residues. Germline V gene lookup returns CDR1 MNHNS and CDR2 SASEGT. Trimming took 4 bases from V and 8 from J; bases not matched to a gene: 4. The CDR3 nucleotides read TGTGCCAGCAGTGGGGGACAGGGGGAGGATGAGCAGTTCTTC. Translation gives CASSGGQGEDEQFF.

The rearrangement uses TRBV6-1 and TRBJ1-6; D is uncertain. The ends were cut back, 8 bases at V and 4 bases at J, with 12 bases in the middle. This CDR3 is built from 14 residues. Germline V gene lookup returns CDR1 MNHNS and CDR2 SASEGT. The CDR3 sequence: CASSREVYNSPLHF. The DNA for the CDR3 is TGTGCCAGCTCCCGGGAAGTATATAATTCACCCCTCCACTTT.

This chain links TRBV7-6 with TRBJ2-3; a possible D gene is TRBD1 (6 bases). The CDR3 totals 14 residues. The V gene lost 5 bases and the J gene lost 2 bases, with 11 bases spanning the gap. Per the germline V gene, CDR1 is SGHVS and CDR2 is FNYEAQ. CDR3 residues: CASSLGQLTDTQYF. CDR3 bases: TGTGCCAGCAGCCTTGGACAGCTCACAGATACGCAGTATTTT.

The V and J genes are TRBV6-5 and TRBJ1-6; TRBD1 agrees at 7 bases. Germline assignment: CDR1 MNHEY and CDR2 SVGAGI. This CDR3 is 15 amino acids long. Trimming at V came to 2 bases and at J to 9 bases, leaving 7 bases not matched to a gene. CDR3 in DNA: TGTGCCAGCAGTTACGACCGACAGGGCGTTTCACCCCTCCACTTT. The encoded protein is CASSYDRQGVSPLHF.

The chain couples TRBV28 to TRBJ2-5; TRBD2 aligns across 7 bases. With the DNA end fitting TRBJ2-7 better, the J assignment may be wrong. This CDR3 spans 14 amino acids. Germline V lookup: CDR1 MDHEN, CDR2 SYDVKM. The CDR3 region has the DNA TGTGCCAGCAGTTTACAAGGACTAGGCCACGAGCAGTACTTC. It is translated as CASSLQGLGHEQYF.

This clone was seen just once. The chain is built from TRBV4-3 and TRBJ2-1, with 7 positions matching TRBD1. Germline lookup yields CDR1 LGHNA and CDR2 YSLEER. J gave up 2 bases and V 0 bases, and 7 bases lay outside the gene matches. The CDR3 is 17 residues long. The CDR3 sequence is CASSQEFRGGTYNEQFF. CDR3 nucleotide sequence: TGCGCCAGCAGCCAAGAATTTCGAGGGGGCACCTACAATGAGCAGTTCTTC.

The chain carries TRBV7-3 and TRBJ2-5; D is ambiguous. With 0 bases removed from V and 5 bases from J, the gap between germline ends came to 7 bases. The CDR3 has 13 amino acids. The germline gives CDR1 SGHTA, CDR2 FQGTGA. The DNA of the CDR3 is TGTGCCAGCAGCTTAACTAGTCTGGAGACCCAGTACTTC. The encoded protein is CASSLTSLETQYF.

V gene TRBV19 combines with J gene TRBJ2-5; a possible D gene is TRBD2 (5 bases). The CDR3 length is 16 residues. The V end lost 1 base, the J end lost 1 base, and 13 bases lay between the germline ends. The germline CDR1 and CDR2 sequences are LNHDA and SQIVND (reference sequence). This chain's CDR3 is CASSIALAPGQETQYF. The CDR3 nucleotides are TGTGCCAGTAGTATAGCCTTAGCGCCCGGCCAAGAGACCCAGTACTTC.

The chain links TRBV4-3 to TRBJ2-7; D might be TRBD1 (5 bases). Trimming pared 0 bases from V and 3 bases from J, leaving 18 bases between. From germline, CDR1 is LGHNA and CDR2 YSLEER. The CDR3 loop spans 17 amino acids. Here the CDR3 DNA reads TGCGCCAGCAGCCAAGATCGAAGAACAGGCGAAATCTACGAGCAGTACTTC. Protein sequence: CASSQDRRTGEIYEQYF.

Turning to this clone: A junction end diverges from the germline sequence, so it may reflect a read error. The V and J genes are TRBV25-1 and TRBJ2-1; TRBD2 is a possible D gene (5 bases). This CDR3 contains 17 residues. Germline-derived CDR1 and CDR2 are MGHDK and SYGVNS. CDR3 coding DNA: TGTGCCGGCAGTGATTATACTGGACTGGGCTCCTACAATGAGCAGTTCTTC. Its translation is CAGSDYTGLGSYNEQFF.

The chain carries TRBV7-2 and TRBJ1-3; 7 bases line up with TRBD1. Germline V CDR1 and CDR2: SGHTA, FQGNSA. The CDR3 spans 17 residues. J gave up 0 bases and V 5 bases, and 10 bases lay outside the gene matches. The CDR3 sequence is CASSARDSELSGNTIYF. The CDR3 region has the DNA TGTGCCAGCAGCGCACGGGACAGCGAGCTCTCTGGAAACACCATATATTTT.

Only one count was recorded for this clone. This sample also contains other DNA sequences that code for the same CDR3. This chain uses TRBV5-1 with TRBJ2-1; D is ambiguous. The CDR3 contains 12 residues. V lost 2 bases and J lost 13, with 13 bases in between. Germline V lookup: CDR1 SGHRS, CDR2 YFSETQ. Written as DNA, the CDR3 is TGCGCCAGCAGCTTTGAAGGCGGTGAACAGTTCTTC. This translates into CASSFEGGEQFF. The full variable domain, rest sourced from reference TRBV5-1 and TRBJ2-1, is KAGVTQTPRYLIKTRGQQVTLSCSPISGHRSVSWYQQTPGQGLQFLFEYFSETQRNKGNFPGRFSGRQFSNSRSEMNVSTLELGDSALYLCASSFEGGEQFFGPGTRLTVL.

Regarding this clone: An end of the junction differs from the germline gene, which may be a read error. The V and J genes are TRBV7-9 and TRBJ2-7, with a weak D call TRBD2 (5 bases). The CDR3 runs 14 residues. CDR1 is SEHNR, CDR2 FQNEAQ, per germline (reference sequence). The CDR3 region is CSSSPRVSSYEQYF. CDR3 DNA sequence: TGTTCCAGCAGCCCGAGGGTAAGCTCCTACGAGCAGTACTTC.

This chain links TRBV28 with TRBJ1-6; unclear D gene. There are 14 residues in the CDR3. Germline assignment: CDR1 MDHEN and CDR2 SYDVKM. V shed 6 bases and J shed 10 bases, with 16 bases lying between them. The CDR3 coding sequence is TGTGCCAGCAGCTCTGTCGGGGTAAGCTCACCCCTCCACTTT. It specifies CASSSVGVSSPLHF.

The CDR3, as DNA: TGTGCCAGCAGTTTTCGGTTAAGGGACAGGGGCCTCGGGAACACTGAAGCTTTCTTT. As protein: CASSFRLRDRGLGNTEAFF. V usage is TRBV27 and J usage is TRBJ1-1, with 10 bases identical to TRBD1. CDR1 and CDR2 from the germline V gene are MNHEY and SMNVEV (reference sequence). The length of the CDR3 is 19 residues. Trimming cost V 3 bases and J 1 base; bases outside gene matches: 14.